This T cell receptor beta chain stems from a study of monozygotic twins with inflammatory bowel disease. Amplification used two nested PCRs: around 15 cycles, then approximately 9 cycles, on TCRalpha/TCRbeta cDNA. TCRdb re-called the 5' RACE reads; every CDR3 protein appears as one record, without DNA. The sample's table shows 210,000 or so distinct CDR3 sequences. Whole blood served as the source of total RNA, and no T cell sorting took place. Note on this clonotype: Its cognate antigen is unknown.

Study findings and constraints: With others, IBD patients shared fewer clonotypes than healthy twins did, especially with disease activity.

The sample consisted of blood. The receptor was derived from a human donor with ulcerative colitis or Crohn's disease, or a healthy co-twin of an affected twin (not recorded which).

The CDR3 loop reads CASSLGEYEQYF. The chain is built from TRBV7-2 and TRBJ2-7. There are 12 residues in the CDR3. Germline CDR1 and CDR2: SGHTA and FQGNSA. Full variable domain (outside the CDR3, taken from reference TRBV7-2 and TRBJ2-7): GAGVSQSPSNKVTEKGKDVELRCDPISGHTALYWYRQSLGQGLEFLIYFQGNSAPDKSGLPSDRFSAERTGGSVSTLTIQRTQQEDSAVYLCASSLGEYEQYFGPGTRLTVT.